Each of the 31 T cell receptor beta chains below was sequenced from the same sample in a study of T cell responses to AZD1222 COVID-19 vaccine. Using immunoSEQ multiplex PCR, the repertoire was profiled, and TCRdb retains in-frame clones only, with some absent. The sample consists of more than 85,000 clones, roughly nine tenths of them appearing once. The source was peripheral blood, collected on day 0 of AZD1222 vaccination. The receptor source for this set is an adult in good health.

This clone was picked up one time. V usage is TRBV5-1 and J usage is TRBJ2-7; 8 bases align to TRBD2. Trimming cost V 2 bases and J 4 bases; bases outside gene matches: 8. CDR1 is SGHRS, CDR2 YFSETQ, per germline. CDR3 length: 15 residues. Here the CDR3 DNA reads TGCGCCAGCAGCTTCACTAGCGGAGGGCAATACGAGCAGTACTTC. This gives the protein CASSFTSGGQYEQYF.

V and J are TRBV3-1 (or the pseudogene TRBV3-2) and TRBJ1-3; perhaps TRBD1 as D (6 bases). The CDR3 is 14 amino acids. The ends were cut back, 3 bases at V and 1 base at J, with 7 bases in the middle. CDR1 is LGHDT, CDR2 YNNKEL, per germline (reference sequence). The CDR3 region is CASSHGTSGNTIYF. The CDR3 nucleotides read TGTGCCAGCAGCCACGGGACATCTGGAAACACCATATATTTT.

The chain links TRBV19 to TRBJ2-1; 8 positions match TRBD2. The J segment lost 9 bases and the V segment lost 5 bases, leaving 12 bases of the junction unmatched. The CDR3 has 15 residues. Germline CDR1 reads LNHDA; CDR2 reads SQIVND (reference sequence). As DNA, the CDR3 is TGTGCCAGTAGTCTTCAAGCGGGAGCTGGCATTGAGCAGTTCTTC. Translated, it gives CASSLQAGAGIEQFF.

The chain carries TRBV2 and TRBJ2-3; 8 positions agree with TRBD2. The CDR3 sequence is 15 residues long. V shed 4 bases and J 6 bases; nucleotides not matched to a gene: 9. Per the germline V gene, CDR1 is SNHLY and CDR2 is FYNNEI. The CDR3 loop reads CASSARVAGKDTQYF. DNA for the CDR3: TGTGCCAGCAGTGCTAGGGTAGCGGGGAAGGATACGCAGTATTTT.

The rearrangement links TRBV19 to TRBJ2-7; D is unresolved. The CDR3 extends over 14 amino acids. V dropped 6 bases and J dropped 6 bases, with 18 bases sitting between them. Germline V gene sequence: CDR1 LNHDA, CDR2 SQIVND (reference sequence). Written as DNA, the CDR3 is TGTGCCAGTAGGCCCCGTCCGGGCACCGGCGAGCAGTACTTC. Translated: CASRPRPGTGEQYF.

The rearrangement uses TRBV29-1 and TRBJ1-1; D is undetermined. The length of the CDR3 is 12 residues. V was pared by 3 bases and J by 3 bases, with 8 bases between. Germline loops: CDR1 SQVTM, CDR2 ANQGSEA. CDR3 nucleotides: TGCAGCGTTGAGCAGAGAGACACTGAAGCTTTCTTT. It codes for CSVEQRDTEAFF.

This clone was seen a single time. The rearrangement links TRBV4-1 to TRBJ2-7; 9 bases agree with TRBD2. CDR3 length: 15 residues. Germline V gene data show CDR1 as MGHRA and CDR2 as YSYEKL. Losses at the gene ends were 4 bases for V and 3 bases for J; bases not matched to a gene: 7. CDR3 sequence (DNA): TGCGCCAGCAGCCCTAGCGGGGCCCCGGGCTACGAGCAGTACTTC. The encoded protein is CASSPSGAPGYEQYF.

Note on this clone: This sample includes further DNA sequences coding for the same CDR3. This rearrangement joins TRBV6-5 to TRBJ1-1, with 8 positions matching TRBD1. With V trimmed by 6 bases and J by 5 bases, 2 bases remained unmatched. CDR3 length: 12 amino acids. CDR1 and CDR2 (germline): MNHEY, SVGAGI. The CDR3 loop reads CASSRQGTEAFF. The CDR3 DNA follows: TGTGCCAGCAGCCGACAGGGGACTGAAGCTTTCTTT.

The rearrangement uses TRBV6-5 and TRBJ2-2, with D unresolved. The CDR3 loop spans 15 amino acids. V lost 6 bases to trimming and J lost 2 bases, with 13 bases between them. Germline CDR1 is MNHEY and CDR2 is SVGAGI. The CDR3 coding sequence is TGTGCCAGCAGACCCGACATACCAAACACCGGGGAGCTGTTTTTT. It yields the protein CASRPDIPNTGELFF.

The chain combines TRBV5-1 with TRBJ2-1; 9 bases are a match to TRBD2. This CDR3 is 16 amino acids long. CDR1 and CDR2 from the germline V gene are SGHRS and YFSETQ. The trim removed 4 bases at V and 2 bases at J, leaving 7 bases unmatched. The CDR3 DNA reads TGCGCCAGCAGCCCGAGTATAGCGGGAGCCTACAATGAGCAGTTCTTC. Protein sequence: CASSPSIAGAYNEQFF.

This chain joins TRBV29-1 and TRBJ1-1, with 9 bases fitting TRBD1. CDR3 length equals 14 residues. CDR1 and CDR2 from the germline V gene are SQVTM and ANQGSEA. J lost 4 bases, V lost 4 bases, and 7 bases had no gene match. CDR3 DNA sequence: TGCAGCGTTGTGGGGGACAGGGAGGCCACTGAAGCTTTCTTT. Amino acids: CSVVGDREATEAFF.

The chain combines TRBV7-8 with TRBJ1-2, with 7 bases fitting TRBD1. The germline CDR1 and CDR2 sequences are SGHVS and FQNEAQ. V shed 5 bases, J shed 6 bases, and the junction held 6 bases outside the gene matches. The CDR3 consists of 13 residues. CDR3 sequence reads: CASSQDRVHGYTF. Written as DNA, the CDR3 is TGTGCCAGCAGCCAAGACAGGGTACATGGCTACACCTTC.

The rearrangement uses TRBV5-1 and TRBJ2-5, with TRBD1 matching 8 bases. V dropped 0 bases and J dropped 3; count of bases not matched to a gene: 7. Germline CDR1 SGHRS, CDR2 YFSETQ. This CDR3 comprises 16 residues. The CDR3, as DNA: TGCGCCAGCAGCTTGGCCGGGACAGGAGGAGAAGAGACCCAGTACTTC. It yields the protein CASSLAGTGGEETQYF. Full variable domain (remainder filled in from reference TRBV5-1 and TRBJ2-5): KAGVTQTPRYLIKTRGQQVTLSCSPISGHRSVSWYQQTPGQGLQFLFEYFSETQRNKGNFPGRFSGRQFSNSRSEMNVSTLELGDSALYLCASSLAGTGGEETQYFGPGTRLLVL.

Of note for this clone: At one end, the junction sequence differs from germline, possibly due to a read error. J is TRBJ2-1 and V is TRBV11-3, with D perhaps matching TRBD1 (6 bases). In germline, CDR1 is SGHNT, CDR2 YENEEA. The CDR3 sequence is 15 residues long. The CDR3 protein is CASSSGQSMVNEPFF. In nucleotides, the CDR3 is TGTGCCAGCAGCTCTGGACAGAGTATGGTCAATGAGCCGTTCTTC.

The chain uses TRBV5-1 and TRBJ2-3, with 12 bases that match TRBD1. V dropped 4 bases and J dropped 6; count of bases not matched to a gene: 6. Germline V gene lookup returns CDR1 SGHRS and CDR2 YFSETQ. The CDR3 loop spans 15 amino acids. The DNA of the CDR3 is TGCGCCAGCAGCGGACCGGGACAGGGGGCTGATACGCAGTATTTT. Protein sequence: CASSGPGQGADTQYF.

The sample holds one count of this clone. This sequence joins TRBV27 and TRBJ1-5; 7 nucleotides align to TRBD1. The CDR3 spans 12 residues. Per germline, CDR1 MNHEY and CDR2 SMNVEV (reference sequence). V shed 6 bases and J 4 bases; nucleotides not matched to a gene: 0. In DNA form, the CDR3 reads TGTGCCAGCAGACAGGGGAATCAGCCCCAGCATTTT. It specifies CASRQGNQPQHF.

The rearrangement uses TRBV20-1 and TRBJ2-5; D possibly corresponds to TRBD2 (5 bases). The V and J ends lost 3 bases and 0 bases respectively, with 11 bases between them. The CDR3 is 14 residues long. Looked up from germline, CDR1 is DFQATT and CDR2 is SNEGSKA (reference sequence). CDR3 nucleotide sequence: TGCAGTGCTAGTGAGGGAGCGTACCAAGAGACCCAGTACTTC. Its protein product is CSASEGAYQETQYF.

Turning to this clone: One end of the junction varies from germline; a read error may be responsible. The chain recombines TRBV6-6 with TRBJ1-5; D ambiguous. Per germline, CDR1 MNHNY and CDR2 SVGAGI (reference sequence). The CDR3 has 12 residues. Written as DNA, the CDR3 is TGTGCCTGCAGGCAGAGCAATCAGCCCCAGCATTTT. Translating it yields CACRQSNQPQHF.

V usage is TRBV2 and J usage is TRBJ2-1; D may be TRBD2 (6 bases). This CDR3 region has 12 residues. Trimming stripped 6 bases from V and 4 bases from J, with 7 bases between. CDR1 SNHLY and CDR2 FYNNEI come from the germline V gene. CDR3 amino acids: CASSGLYNEQFF. The CDR3 DNA follows: TGTGCCAGCAGCGGACTATACAATGAGCAGTTCTTC.

The chain recombines TRBV15 with TRBJ1-5, with 8 bases that match TRBD1. V lost 0 bases, J lost 6 bases, and 1 base stayed unmatched. Germline values: CDR1 LNHNV, CDR2 YYDKDF (reference sequence). The CDR3 length is 14 residues. CDR3 amino acids: CATSRDTGGQPQHF. CDR3 DNA: TGTGCCACCAGCAGAGATACAGGGGGTCAGCCCCAGCATTTT.

The rearrangement uses TRBV5-1 and TRBJ2-3; TRBD1 might be the D (6 bases). The V end was cut by 0 bases, the J end by 3 bases, with 11 bases between. CDR1 and CDR2 from the germline V gene are SGHRS and YFSETQ. This CDR3 comprises 15 residues. The CDR3 sequence is CASSLAMRGTDTQYF. The CDR3 region has the DNA TGCGCCAGCAGCTTGGCCATGAGGGGGACAGATACGCAGTATTTT.

The CDR3 protein is CASSVQGADSYNSPLHF. CDR3 in DNA: TGTGCCAGCAGTGTGCAGGGCGCAGATTCCTATAATTCACCCCTCCACTTT. The J gene is TRBJ1-6, the V gene TRBV6-1; weak D call: TRBD1 (5 bases). Germline V gene sequence: CDR1 MNHNS, CDR2 SASEGT. Deletions cut 4 bases from V and 1 base from J, with 14 bases between. The CDR3 covers 17 residues.

V gene TRBV7-9 combines with J gene TRBJ1-1, with 8 nucleotides matching TRBD1. The V gene end was trimmed by 4 bases and the J gene end by 0 bases; junction bases not matched to a gene: 7. This CDR3 is built from 16 residues. The germline CDR1 and CDR2 sequences are SEHNR and FQNEAQ (reference sequence). This CDR3 reads CASSSPDRGVNTEAFF. The CDR3 DNA reads as TGTGCCAGCAGCTCCCCTGACAGGGGAGTGAACACTGAAGCTTTCTTT.

The rearrangement joins TRBV30 to TRBJ2-3, with TRBD1 matching over 9 bases. The CDR3 totals 23 residues. V dropped 3 bases and J dropped 1; count of bases not matched to a gene: 29. CDR1 is GTSNPN, CDR2 SVGIG, per germline (reference sequence). The CDR3 nucleotides read TGTGCCTGGAGAGTGACGGGACAGGGTATCGGTAGCCCGGGCCGCTTGGGCACAGATACGCAGTATTTT. This encodes CAWRVTGQGIGSPGRLGTDTQYF.

The gene calls are TRBV30 and TRBJ2-3, with TRBD2 as a possible D gene (5 bases). Between the trimmed V and J ends, which lost 4 bases and 0 bases, there was a span of 8 bases. CDR3 length: 13 amino acids. CDR1 GTSNPN and CDR2 SVGIG come from the germline V gene (reference sequence). CDR3 region: CAWNAGSTDTQYF. Written as DNA, the CDR3 is TGTGCCTGGAACGCGGGTAGCACAGATACGCAGTATTTT.

J is TRBJ2-5 and V is TRBV6-2 or TRBV6-3; 10 bases agree with TRBD2. The CDR3 length is 17 residues. Losses at the gene ends were 0 bases for V and 5 bases for J; bases not matched to a gene: 9. Germline CDR1 is MNHEY and CDR2 is SVGEGT. DNA for the CDR3: TGTGCCAGCAGTTACTCGCAGCAGCGGGGGGGCCGGGAGACCCAGTACTTC. Protein product: CASSYSQQRGGRETQYF.

The chain uses TRBV5-1 and TRBJ2-2, with 10 nucleotides matching TRBD1. After removal of 0 bases from V and 7 bases from J, the junction contained 3 bases not matched to a gene. CDR1 is SGHRS and CDR2 is YFSETQ in the germline V gene. The CDR3 has 15 amino acids. The CDR3 nucleotides read TGCGCCAGCAGCTTGGTTGGACAGGGGGTCGGGGAGCTGTTTTTT. Protein product: CASSLVGQGVGELFF.

This clone was recorded once. The V and J genes are TRBV6-5 and TRBJ1-2, with D hard to call. This CDR3 contains 13 residues. V was pared by 6 bases and J by 8 bases, with 16 bases between. Germline V gives CDR1 MNHEY, CDR2 SVGAGI. The CDR3 region has the DNA TGTGCCAGCAGAAGGCAGGAGCCAGCGGGCTACACCTTC. It translates to CASRRQEPAGYTF.

J is TRBJ2-4 and V is TRBV7-2, with unresolved D. Trimming left V 6 bases short and J 0 bases short, with 18 bases between. The germline CDR1 and CDR2 sequences are SGHTA and FQGNSA. The CDR3 contains 17 residues. The CDR3 nucleotides are TGTGCCAGCAGTTTCGTACTGGATTTTCTAGCCAAAAACATTCAGTACTTC. Translating it yields CASSFVLDFLAKNIQYF.

The chain is built from TRBV11-2 and TRBJ2-1; D gene uncertain. The CDR3 sequence is 11 residues long. V lost 4 bases to trimming and J lost 8 bases, with 6 bases between them. Germline CDR1 is SGHAT and CDR2 is FQNNGV. The CDR3 spells CASSWTDEQFF. CDR3 coding DNA: TGTGCCAGCAGCTGGACGGATGAGCAGTTCTTC.

The V call is TRBV7-9, the J call TRBJ1-2; maybe TRBD1 (5 bases). Germline V gene sequence: CDR1 SEHNR, CDR2 FQNEAQ (reference sequence). There are 12 residues in the CDR3. Trimming left V 6 bases short and J 7 bases short, with 12 bases between. The CDR3: CASSSPQGGYTF. The CDR3 DNA reads as TGTGCCAGCAGTTCCCCCCAGGGTGGCTACACCTTC.